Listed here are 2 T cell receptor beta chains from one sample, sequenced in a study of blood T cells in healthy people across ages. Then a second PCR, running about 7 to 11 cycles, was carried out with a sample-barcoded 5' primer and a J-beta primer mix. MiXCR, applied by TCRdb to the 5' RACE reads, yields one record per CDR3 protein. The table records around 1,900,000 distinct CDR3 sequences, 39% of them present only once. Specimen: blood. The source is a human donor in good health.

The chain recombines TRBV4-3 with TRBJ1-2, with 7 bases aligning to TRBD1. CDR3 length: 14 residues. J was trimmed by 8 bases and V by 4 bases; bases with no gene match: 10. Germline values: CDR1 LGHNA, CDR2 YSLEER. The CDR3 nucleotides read TGCGCCAGCAGCCCGGACAGGACCTCTAGGGGCTACACCTTC. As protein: CASSPDRTSRGYTF.

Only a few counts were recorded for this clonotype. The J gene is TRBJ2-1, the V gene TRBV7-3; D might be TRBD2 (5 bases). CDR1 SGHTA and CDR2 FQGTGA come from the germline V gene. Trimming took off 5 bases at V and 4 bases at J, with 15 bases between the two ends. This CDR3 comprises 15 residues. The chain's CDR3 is CASSIGPAEYNEQFF. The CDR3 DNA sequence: TGTGCCAGCAGCATAGGTCCAGCGGAGTACAATGAGCAGTTCTTC.